The next 20 T cell receptor beta chains were all read from a single sample in a study of human CD4 T cells and Enterobacteriaceae. Memory CD4+ T cells were sorted as all CD4+ cells except CD45RA+CCR7+CD95- naive cells, over 98% pure. Sequencing used immunoSEQ multiplex PCR; TCRdb keeps in-frame clones, though not all of them. The top ten hold roughly 0.88% of the sample, which has about 25,000 clones, roughly 80% seen once. Material: memory CD4+ T cells from blood. The source of these receptors is a human donor in good health.

This clone was seen a few times. This CDR3 is CASSPPRSTDTQYF. DNA for the CDR3: TGTGCCAGCTCCCCTCCCCGGAGCACAGATACGCAGTATTTT. The chain recombines TRBV18 with TRBJ2-3; no clear D gene. The germline CDR1 and CDR2 sequences are KGHSH and LQKENI. Between the trimmed V and J ends, which lost 6 bases and 0 bases, there was a span of 10 bases. The length of the CDR3 is 14 residues.

The chain combines TRBV6-5 with TRBJ1-5; tentatively, D is TRBD1 (6 bases). This CDR3 contains 15 residues. The V and J ends lost 5 bases and 0 bases respectively, with 11 bases between them. The germline V gene encodes CDR1 MNHEY and CDR2 SVGAGI. The DNA of the CDR3 is TGTGCCAGCAGTCGCAGGGGCGATAGCAATCAGCCCCAGCATTTT. Protein product: CASSRRGDSNQPQHF.

V and J are TRBV7-8 and TRBJ2-5, with D possibly called TRBD1 or TRBD2 (5 bases each). V shed 5 bases and J shed 1 base, with 17 bases lying between them. The CDR3 consists of 16 residues. Germline CDR1 SGHVS, CDR2 FQNEAQ. CDR3 sequence (DNA): TGTGCCAGCAGCCCAGAACCCCGGGGCGCCCAAGAGACCCAGTACTTC. It translates to CASSPEPRGAQETQYF.

This clone has only one observation. The chain combines TRBV5-6 with TRBJ2-3; the match to TRBD2 covers 10 bases. V lost 3 bases to trimming and J lost 2 bases; unmatched junction nucleotides: 3. Germline-derived CDR1 and CDR2 are SGHDT and YYEEEE. CDR3 length equals 15 residues. The CDR3 here is CASSWSGGVTDTQYF. CDR3 nucleotide sequence: TGTGCCAGCAGCTGGAGCGGGGGGGTCACAGATACGCAGTATTTT.

V is TRBV7-2 and J is TRBJ1-5; D perhaps matches TRBD1 (5 bases). Trimming removed 4 bases at V and 4 bases at J, with 8 bases between. This CDR3 is built from 13 residues. Germline CDR1 is SGHTA and CDR2 is FQGNSA. The chain's CDR3 is CASSSQGNQPQHF. CDR3 in DNA: TGTGCCAGCAGCTCCCAGGGTAATCAGCCCCAGCATTTT.

This chain connects TRBV2 to TRBJ2-2, with 8 bases that match TRBD2. The CDR3 consists of 15 residues. In germline, CDR1 is SNHLY, CDR2 FYNNEI. Trimming cost V 7 bases and J 8 bases; bases outside gene matches: 12. CDR3 loop: CASTLRSGSMGELFF. The CDR3, as DNA: TGTGCCAGCACCCTGAGGAGCGGGAGTATGGGGGAGCTGTTTTTT.

This chain joins TRBV5-4 and TRBJ2-7; D may be TRBD1 (6 bases). Germline V lookup: CDR1 SGHNT, CDR2 YYREEE (reference sequence). CDR3 length equals 13 residues. With 2 bases removed from V and 1 base from J, the gap between germline ends came to 7 bases. The CDR3 region has the DNA TGTGCCAGCAGCTTAACAGGGTCCTACGAGCAGTACTTC. This translates into CASSLTGSYEQYF.

The rearrangement uses TRBV5-4 and TRBJ2-1; 9 bases match TRBD2. V was clipped by 4 bases and J by 6 bases; unmatched bases: 8. CDR3 length equals 15 residues. Germline CDR1 SGHNT, CDR2 YYREEE (reference sequence). DNA for the CDR3: TGTGCCAGCAGCATAGGACTAGCGTCTACCAATGAGCAGTTCTTC. Protein sequence: CASSIGLASTNEQFF.

This chain links TRBV5-1 with TRBJ2-7; no clear D. The V gene's germline CDR1 is SGHRS and CDR2 YFSETQ. V dropped 0 bases and J dropped 0 bases, with 7 bases sitting between them. CDR3 length equals 14 residues. Written as DNA, the CDR3 is TGCGCCAGCAGCTTGGGAGGCAGCTCCTACGAGCAGTACTTC. This codes for CASSLGGSSYEQYF.

The chain links TRBV28 to TRBJ2-1; 7 bases are shared with TRBD1. Germline CDR1 reads MDHEN; CDR2 reads SYDVKM. The CDR3 sequence is 15 residues long. V was clipped by 6 bases and J by 14 bases; unmatched bases: 19. The CDR3 sequence: CASSPNRDSAMSEFF. The CDR3 bases are TGTGCCAGCAGCCCCAACCGGGACAGTGCTATGTCGGAGTTCTTC.

V and J are TRBV6-6 and TRBJ1-1; 10 bases match TRBD1. Germline values: CDR1 MNHNY, CDR2 SVGAGI (reference sequence). The CDR3 is 14 residues long. Germline trimming cut 2 bases from V and 3 bases from J; bases unmatched to any gene: 0. The chain's CDR3 is CASSYGQGDTEAFF. The DNA of the CDR3 is TGTGCCAGCAGTTACGGACAGGGGGACACTGAAGCTTTCTTT.

V and J are TRBV4-1 and TRBJ2-1; 12 bases are shared with TRBD2. The germline V gene encodes CDR1 MGHRA and CDR2 YSYEKL. Germline trimming cut 5 bases from V and 0 bases from J; bases unmatched to any gene: 5. The CDR3 covers 17 residues. The DNA of the CDR3 is TGCGCCAGCAGCGGACTAGCGGGGAGGGGCTCCTACAATGAGCAGTTCTTC. Residues: CASSGLAGRGSYNEQFF.

This clone turned up a few times. This chain links TRBV18 with TRBJ2-7; TRBD1 agrees at 10 bases. The CDR3 has 15 residues. V was clipped by 3 bases and J by 0 bases; unmatched bases: 2. Per the germline V gene, CDR1 is KGHSH and CDR2 is LQKENI. DNA for the CDR3: TGTGCCAGCTCACCGGGACAGGGGAACTCCTACGAGCAGTACTTC. This encodes CASSPGQGNSYEQYF.

The chain is built from TRBV5-1 and TRBJ2-1; maybe TRBD2 (5 bases). V lost 4 bases and J 2 bases, leaving 10 bases between the germline ends. Germline lookup yields CDR1 SGHRS and CDR2 YFSETQ. The CDR3 spans 14 residues. The CDR3 is CASSSSATYNEQFF. The CDR3 DNA is TGCGCCAGCAGCAGTAGCGCCACCTACAATGAGCAGTTCTTC.

The chain couples TRBV7-9 to TRBJ2-3; weak D call: TRBD2 (6 bases). Trimming removed 5 bases from V and 0 bases from J, with 15 bases in between. The CDR3 is 16 residues long. CDR1 is SEHNR and CDR2 is FQNEAQ in the germline V gene (reference sequence). CDR3 coding DNA: TGTGCCAGCAGCCCCCCCTTCCGGGAGAGCACAGATACGCAGTATTTT. The encoded protein is CASSPPFRESTDTQYF.

This sequence joins TRBV11-3 and TRBJ2-5; 9 nucleotides match TRBD2. Trimming removed 5 bases from V and 5 bases from J; junction bases left unmatched: 15. The CDR3 has 17 amino acids. Looked up from germline, CDR1 is SGHNT and CDR2 is YENEEA. The CDR3: CASSAIPRRGGPETQYF. The CDR3 DNA reads TGTGCCAGCAGCGCCATCCCGAGGCGGGGGGGCCCGGAGACCCAGTACTTC.

The chain joins TRBV25-1 to TRBJ1-1; the D gene is possibly TRBD1 (6 bases). Germline V CDR1 and CDR2: MGHDK, SYGVNS. The CDR3 sequence is 13 residues long. V gave up 4 bases and J gave up 11 bases, with 17 bases separating them. This CDR3 is CASSAAQGREAFF. The CDR3, as DNA: TGTGCCAGCAGTGCCGCCCAGGGGCGGGAGGCTTTCTTT.

The chain joins TRBV20-1 to TRBJ1-2; no definite D call. The V end lost 0 bases, the J end lost 7 bases, and 3 bases lay between the germline ends. The CDR3 runs to 10 residues. Germline loops: CDR1 DFQATT, CDR2 SNEGSKA (reference sequence). CDR3 sequence: CSAREFGYTF. CDR3 DNA: TGCAGTGCTAGAGAGTTTGGCTACACCTTC.

A few counts support this clone. V and J are TRBV9 and TRBJ1-1; TRBD1 might be the D (6 bases). Trimming removed 0 bases at V and 5 bases at J, with 20 bases between. CDR3 length equals 17 residues. Germline lookup yields CDR1 SGDLS and CDR2 YYNGEE. The CDR3 loop is CASSVVSGATLGTEAFF. For the CDR3, the DNA is TGTGCCAGCAGCGTAGTTTCGGGGGCCACCCTGGGGACTGAAGCTTTCTTT.

This sequence joins TRBV4-2 and TRBJ1-4; the D gene is possibly TRBD1 (5 bases). Germline loops: CDR1 LGHNA, CDR2 YNFKEQ. Trimming removed 7 bases from V and 8 bases from J, with 20 bases in between. The CDR3 extends over 15 amino acids. CDR3 DNA: TGTGCCAGCAATCTGGGGGATAATAGCGAAGAAAAACTGTTTTTT. Encoded protein: CASNLGDNSEEKLFF.